These T cell receptor beta chains were read from a single sample in a study of Ad26.COV2.S vaccination and SARS-CoV-2 variants. Method: immunoSEQ multiplex PCR; TCRdb's copy keeps in-frame clones and lacks some. The table has about 350,000 clones, 90% to 95% seen once. This material consisted of peripheral blood, taken after recovery from COVID-19. Source of these receptors: a human donor who had recovered from COVID-19. CDR3s include the opening cysteine and the closing phenylalanine or tryptophan. D genes are given only for firm matches. Some rows mark clone size as missing; the rest say once, few, many or name a class of expanded clone.

abundance: NA; d_gene: TRBD1; v_gene: TRBV10-3; j_gene: TRBJ1-5; CDR3aa: CAISQAGGGGQPQHF; CDR3nt: TGTGCCATCAGCCAAGCAGGGGGCGGAGGCCAGCCCCAGCATTTT
abundance: once; d_gene: NA; v_gene: TRBV7-2; j_gene: TRBJ2-3; CDR3aa: CASRRSGATDTQYF; CDR3nt: TGTGCCAGCAGAAGGTCAGGGGCCACAGATACGCAGTATTTT
abundance: NA; d_gene: TRBD2; v_gene: TRBV7-9; j_gene: TRBJ2-3; CDR3aa: CASSRSGGSGTDTQYF; CDR3nt: TGTGCCAGCAGTCGTAGCGGGGGGTCAGGCACAGATACGCAGTATTTT
abundance: NA; d_gene: NA; v_gene: TRBV14; j_gene: TRBJ2-1; CDR3aa: CASSRMGGAYNEQFF; CDR3nt: TGTGCCAGCAGCCGGATGGGCGGGGCCTACAATGAGCAGTTCTTC
abundance: NA; d_gene: NA; v_gene: TRBV9; j_gene: TRBJ2-7; CDR3aa: CASSVQGDRAYEQYF; CDR3nt: TGTGCCAGCAGCGTTCAGGGAGACAGAGCCTACGAGCAGTACTTC
abundance: NA; d_gene: NA; v_gene: TRBV27; j_gene: TRBJ1-6; CDR3aa: CASSFFGGSYNSPLHF; CDR3nt: TGTGCCAGCAGTTTCTTTGGGGGCTCCTATAATTCACCCCTCCACTTT
abundance: NA; d_gene: TRBD1; v_gene: TRBV10-3; j_gene: TRBJ2-7; CDR3aa: CAITGQGRDEQYF; CDR3nt: TGTGCCATCACGGGACAGGGGAGGGACGAGCAGTACTTC
abundance: NA; d_gene: NA; v_gene: TRBV20-1; j_gene: TRBJ1-6; CDR3aa: CSAQGVTALHF; CDR3nt: TGCAGTGCTCAGGGTGTTACAGCCCTCCACTTT
abundance: NA; d_gene: NA; v_gene: TRBV6-6; j_gene: TRBJ2-1; CDR3aa: CASSSQGYNEQFF; CDR3nt: TGTGCCAGCAGTTCACAGGGTTACAATGAGCAGTTCTTC
abundance: NA; d_gene: NA; v_gene: TRBV3-1/TRBV3-2; j_gene: TRBJ1-2; CDR3aa: CASSQVIGGYTF; CDR3nt: TGTGCCAGCAGCCAAGTAATCGGAGGCTACACCTTC
abundance: NA; d_gene: TRBD2; v_gene: TRBV11-2; j_gene: TRBJ2-3; CDR3aa: CASSLGHSGGADTQYF; CDR3nt: TGTGCCAGCAGCCTTGGCCACAGCGGGGGGGCTGATACGCAGTATTTT
abundance: once; d_gene: NA; v_gene: TRBV6-2/TRBV6-3; j_gene: TRBJ1-1; CDR3aa: CASSYYWGGGGTEAFF; CDR3nt: TGTGCCAGCAGTTACTATTGGGGGGGTGGAGGCACTGAAGCTTTCTTT
abundance: NA; d_gene: TRBD2; v_gene: TRBV7-3; j_gene: TRBJ2-1; CDR3aa: CASSFSGGEQFF; CDR3nt: TGTGCCAGCAGCTTTAGCGGGGGGGAGCAGTTCTTC
abundance: NA; d_gene: TRBD2; v_gene: TRBV6-5; j_gene: TRBJ2-7; CDR3aa: CASTRAGASYEQYF; CDR3nt: TGTGCCAGCACCCGAGCGGGAGCCTCCTACGAGCAGTACTTC
abundance: NA; d_gene: NA; v_gene: TRBV29-1; j_gene: TRBJ2-1; CDR3aa: CSVGGDYNEQFF; CDR3nt: TGCAGCGTTGGCGGCGACTACAATGAGCAGTTCTTC
abundance: NA; d_gene: NA; v_gene: TRBV29-1; j_gene: TRBJ2-1; CDR3aa: CSVVWRGAYNEQFF; CDR3nt: TGCAGCGTGGTTTGGCGGGGAGCCTACAATGAGCAGTTCTTC
abundance: NA; d_gene: NA; v_gene: TRBV9; j_gene: TRBJ2-1; CDR3aa: CASSPRFGPSSYNEQFF; CDR3nt: TGTGCCAGCAGCCCCAGGTTTGGACCCAGCTCCTACAATGAGCAGTTCTTC
abundance: NA; d_gene: NA; v_gene: TRBV13; j_gene: TRBJ1-6; CDR3aa: CASSSNSPLHF; CDR3nt: TGTGCCAGCAGCAGTAATTCACCCCTCCACTTT
abundance: NA; d_gene: NA; v_gene: TRBV6-5; j_gene: TRBJ1-1; CDR3aa: CASSYPPGYPTEAFF; CDR3nt: TGTGCCAGCAGTTACCCACCAGGGTATCCCACTGAAGCTTTCTTT
abundance: NA; d_gene: NA; v_gene: TRBV10-3; j_gene: TRBJ1-3; CDR3aa: CAITEGLSGNTIYF; CDR3nt: TGTGCCATCACGGAGGGACTTTCTGGAAACACCATATATTTT
abundance: NA; d_gene: NA; v_gene: TRBV5-6; j_gene: TRBJ2-3; CDR3aa: CASSITRSADTQYF; CDR3nt: TGTGCCAGCAGCATCACTAGGTCCGCAGATACGCAGTATTTT
abundance: once; d_gene: NA; v_gene: TRBV2; j_gene: TRBJ1-3; CDR3aa: CASRPPGTSGNTIYF; CDR3nt: TGTGCCAGCAGACCGCCAGGGACCTCTGGAAACACCATATATTTT
abundance: NA; d_gene: NA; v_gene: TRBV3-1/TRBV3-2; j_gene: TRBJ2-3; CDR3aa: CASSQDGVTDTQYF; CDR3nt: TGTGCCAGCAGCCAAGATGGCGTGACAGATACGCAGTATTTT
abundance: NA; d_gene: TRBD1; v_gene: TRBV29-1; j_gene: TRBJ2-7; CDR3aa: CSVEKGDSSYEQYF; CDR3nt: TGCAGCGTTGAAAAAGGGGACAGCTCCTACGAGCAGTACTTC